This TCR beta chain was sequenced in a study of blood T cells in healthy people across ages. Combining a sample-barcoded 5' primer with a J-beta primer mix, a second PCR ran for about 6 to 12 cycles. TCRdb recomputed calls from the 5' RACE reads with MiXCR, one row per CDR3 protein. The data contain approximately 690,000 distinct CDR3 sequences, approximately 40% of them singletons. A note on this clonotype: Sequence at one end of the junction differs from germline and may be a read error.

Per the germline V gene, CDR1 is KGHSH and CDR2 is LQKENI. There are 15 residues in the CDR3. This TCR derives from a man older than 75 in good health. The rearrangement uses TRBV18 and TRBJ2-5; a possible D gene is TRBD1 (6 bases). The sequenced sample consisted of blood. The CDR3 protein is CASSHSRGIQETQYF. DNA for the CDR3: TGTGCCAGTTCACACAGCAGGGGCATCCAAGAGACCCAGTACTTC.